The 15 T cell receptor beta chains listed next were all sequenced from one sample in a study of blood T cells in healthy people across ages. Sample-barcoded 5' priming and a J-beta primer mix drove a second PCR of 7 to 11 cycles. TCRdb re-analysed the 5' RACE reads in MiXCR, keeping a single row per CDR3 protein. The table records 1.4 million to 1.5 million distinct CDR3 sequences, about 43% of them present only once. Material: blood. These receptors were taken from a woman between 18 and 29 years old in good health.

The chain uses TRBV7-3 and TRBJ2-3; 10 bases fit TRBD1. Germline CDR1 is SGHTA and CDR2 is FQGTGA. There are 17 residues in the CDR3. V lost 0 bases and J lost 3; bases outside the gene matches: 6. The CDR3 DNA follows: TGTGCCAGCAGCTTAACGACAGGGGGCGTGAGGACAGATACGCAGTATTTT. Protein sequence: CASSLTTGGVRTDTQYF. The full variable domain, rest sourced from reference TRBV7-3 and TRBJ2-3, is GAGVSQTPSNKVTEKGKYVELRCDPISGHTALYWYRQSLGQGPEFLIYFQGTGAADDSGLPNDRFFAVRPEGSVSTLKIQRTERGDSAVYLCASSLTTGGVRTDTQYFGPGTRLTVL.

The chain uses TRBV6-8 and TRBJ1-2; 7 nucleotides match TRBD1. This CDR3 region has 15 residues. With V trimmed by 7 bases and J by 3 bases, 11 bases remained unmatched. Germline values: CDR1 MNHGY, CDR2 SAAAGT. The CDR3 region has the DNA TGTGCCAGCAACCAAAGGAGGGGGCGGCACTATGGCTACACCTTC. Translated: CASNQRRGRHYGYTF.

The rearrangement links TRBV14 to TRBJ1-2; D unclear. Trimming removed 1 base at V and 8 bases at J, with 11 bases between. CDR3 length equals 13 residues. Germline V gives CDR1 SGHDN, CDR2 FVKESK. This CDR3 reads CASSQVAAAGYTF. CDR3 in DNA: TGTGCCAGCAGCCAAGTGGCAGCCGCGGGCTACACCTTC.

This clonotype was recorded once. The J gene is TRBJ2-5, the V gene TRBV6-1; 10 nucleotides line up with TRBD2. In germline, CDR1 is MNHNS, CDR2 SASEGT. The CDR3 sequence is 14 residues long. Unmatched junction bases numbered 6, after V lost 8 bases and J lost 3 bases. The CDR3 spells CASLVGTSEETQYF. CDR3 DNA: TGTGCCAGCCTGGTTGGGACTAGCGAAGAGACCCAGTACTTC.

Of note for this clonotype: One end of the junction does not line up with germline, which may come from a read error. The V and J genes are TRBV15 and TRBJ2-5, with D perhaps TRBD2 (5 bases). CDR1 is LNHNV and CDR2 is YYDKDF in the germline V gene (reference sequence). CDR3 length equals 13 residues. The DNA of the CDR3 is TGTGCCGCCAGAACGGGATTGGGGGAGACCCAGTACTTC. Translation gives CAARTGLGETQYF.

V usage is TRBV9 and J usage is TRBJ2-7; D is possibly TRBD2 (5 bases). Trimming pared 4 bases from V and 2 bases from J, leaving 16 bases between. The CDR3 covers 15 residues. Germline V gene data show CDR1 as SGDLS and CDR2 as YYNGEE. Written as DNA, the CDR3 is TGTGCCAGCAGCACGGGCTTTAGCGATGCCTACGAGCAGTACTTC. Encoded protein: CASSTGFSDAYEQYF.

This clonotype has just a few counts. The chain couples TRBV21-1 to TRBJ1-1; the table calls TRBD1, which could not be checked here. TRBV21-1 is a pseudogene. CDR3 length equals 14 residues. CDR3 coding DNA: TGTGCCAGCAGCAAAGGGTCGCCTGTCGACGAAGCTTTCTTT. Translation: CASSKGSPVDEAFF.

The chain carries TRBV10-3 and TRBJ2-3; D ambiguous. Germline CDR1 reads ENHRY; CDR2 reads SYGVKD. V was cut by 0 bases and J by 3 bases, with 7 bases left in between. This CDR3 comprises 14 residues. The CDR3 DNA reads TGTGCCATCAGTGAGTCGATAGGTACAGATACGCAGTATTTT. It encodes CAISESIGTDTQYF.

This sequence joins TRBV6-1 and TRBJ2-5; the match to TRBD2 covers 14 bases. This CDR3 contains 16 residues. Germline trimming cut 8 bases from V and 4 bases from J; bases unmatched to any gene: 9. Germline V gives CDR1 MNHNS, CDR2 SASEGT. The CDR3 DNA reads as TGTGCCAGCCTGCGGAGAGGACTAGCGGGAGGAGAGACCCAGTACTTC. Translated: CASLRRGLAGGETQYF.

This sequence joins TRBV28 and TRBJ1-2; 7 bases are shared with TRBD1. V was clipped by 4 bases and J by 2 bases; unmatched bases: 10. CDR3 length: 16 residues. CDR1 MDHEN and CDR2 SYDVKM come from the germline V gene. The CDR3 sequence: CASSSPTGGGNYGYTF. The DNA for the CDR3 is TGTGCCAGCAGTTCCCCGACAGGAGGGGGCAACTATGGCTACACCTTC.

A note on this clonotype: One end of the junction does not line up with germline, which may come from a read error. V is TRBV7-2 and J is TRBJ2-5; D gene ambiguous. The CDR3 is 14 residues long. Germline-derived CDR1 and CDR2 are SGHTA and FQGNSA. CDR3 protein: CDSSSPVEGVTQYF. The DNA of the CDR3 is TGTGACAGCAGCTCCCCCGTGGAAGGAGTGACCCAGTACTTC.

This clonotype has only a few counts. V gene TRBV12-3 or TRBV12-4 combines with J gene TRBJ1-5, with unresolved D. V lost 6 bases and J 0 bases, leaving 9 bases between the germline ends. The CDR3 consists of 14 residues. This chain's CDR3 is CASSIRSSNQPQHF. CDR3 DNA: TGTGCCAGCAGCATCAGGAGTAGCAATCAGCCCCAGCATTTT.

This rearrangement joins TRBV15 to TRBJ1-5; D is perhaps TRBD1 (5 bases). Trimming cost V 8 bases and J 4 bases, with 12 bases left between them. The CDR3 runs 13 residues. CDR1 is LNHNV, CDR2 YYDKDF, per germline (reference sequence). The DNA of the CDR3 is TGTGCCACCGCGAAAGGGGATAATCAGCCCCAGCATTTT. This gives the protein CATAKGDNQPQHF.

This clonotype has a count of ten or more. In DNA, the CDR3 is TGTGCCAGCAGCGAAGGACAGGGAGGGTACGAGCAGTACTTC. Protein: CASSEGQGGYEQYF. The V call is TRBV7-2, the J call TRBJ2-7, with D possibly TRBD1 on 8 matching bases. From germline, CDR1 is SGHTA and CDR2 FQGNSA. The V end lost 5 bases, the J end lost 4 bases, and 15 bases lay between the germline ends. This CDR3 spans 14 amino acids.

The V call is TRBV9, the J call TRBJ2-1; TRBD2 matches 13 bases. CDR1 and CDR2 (germline): SGDLS, YYNGEE. With 1 base clipped from V and 5 bases from J, the junction kept 6 bases outside the gene matches. CDR3 length: 17 residues. CDR3 sequence reads: CASSVKLAGGRDNEQFF. In DNA form, the CDR3 reads TGTGCCAGCAGCGTAAAACTAGCGGGGGGGCGGGACAATGAGCAGTTCTTC. Full variable domain (outside the CDR3, taken from reference TRBV9 and TRBJ2-1): DSGVTQTPKHLITATGQRVTLRCSPRSGDLSVYWYQQSLDQGLQFLIQYYNGEERAKGNILERFSAQQFPDLHSELNLSSLELGDSALYFCASSVKLAGGRDNEQFFGPGTRLTVL.